A single sample gave rise to the 29 T cell receptor beta chains below, sequenced in a study of human T cells and chemical hapten exposure (dated by TCRdb to about 2021). Library preparation used RACE. TCRdb lists the instrument as NextSeq 500. TCRdb handled the public reads itself, with Q25 trimming in fastp and clone calling in MiXCR, and kept productive beta chains. Each CDR3 protein appears once, grouped with its most common genes and DNA. This sample is represented by about 39,000 distinct CDR3 sequences; 12% of them were singletons. Of the sample, under 7% falls within the top ten clones. Interpreted using the paper, the time point label stands for: pre-sensitization, week 0. The treatment or condition label of this sample denotes: therapeutic diphenylcyclopropenone sensitization with weekly scalp DPC. The sample was whole blood, taken in connection with sensitization to the hapten diphenylcyclopropenone (DPC). The source is a woman between 25 and 40 years old with alopecia areata. Some clones in this sample may be carry-over from other donors' samples.

Worth noting for this clonotype: This could be a read error, since a much larger clone is one nucleotide away. The conserved phenylalanine or tryptophan normally closing the CDR3 is absent here, so this likely arose from a read error. V gene TRBV6-5 combines with J gene TRBJ1-5; TRBD1 is a possible D gene (5 bases). Trimming stripped 2 bases from V and 4 bases from J, with 12 bases between. Germline V lookup: CDR1 MNHEY, CDR2 SVGAGI. This CDR3 contains 15 residues. CDR3 coding DNA: TGTGCCAGCAGTTACCAGCTTGGGGGGAATCAGCCCCAGCATCTT. This gives the protein CASSYQLGGNQPQHL.

The sample holds many counts of this clonotype. The V and J genes are TRBV7-6 and TRBJ1-6; 11 nucleotides line up with TRBD1. The CDR3 has 20 amino acids. Germline CDR1 reads SGHVS; CDR2 reads FNYEAQ. V gave up 5 bases and J gave up 10 bases; unmatched junction bases: 22. The CDR3 loop reads CASSATLFYTGTGGDSPLHF. Written as DNA, the CDR3 is TGTGCCAGCAGCGCCACGCTGTTTTATACCGGGACAGGGGGAGACTCACCCCTCCACTTT.

The V gene is TRBV6-6, the J gene TRBJ2-2; 10 bases map to TRBD2. The CDR3 is 14 amino acids. The germline CDR1 and CDR2 sequences are MNHNY and SVGAGI (reference sequence). After removal of 7 bases from V and 4 bases from J, the junction contained 3 bases not matched to a gene. The CDR3 here is CASKLAGGTGELFF. The DNA of the CDR3 is TGTGCCAGCAAATTAGCGGGAGGCACCGGGGAGCTGTTTTTT.

This clonotype was seen repeatedly, ten times or more. The chain combines TRBV4-3 with TRBJ1-4; D call uncertain. V was trimmed by 1 base and J by 0 bases, leaving 9 bases between them. The CDR3 has 16 amino acids. CDR1 LGHNA and CDR2 YSLEER come from the germline V gene. DNA for the CDR3: TGCGCCAGCAGCCAAGTCTTGGGCGCAACTAATGAAAAACTGTTTTTT. Protein sequence: CASSQVLGATNEKLFF.

In its sample, this clonotype was seen many times. This chain joins TRBV10-2 and TRBJ1-6; 7 nucleotides align to TRBD1. Trimming cost V 6 bases and J 5 bases; bases outside gene matches: 10. Germline-derived CDR1 and CDR2 are WSHSY and SAAADI. CDR3 length: 16 residues. The CDR3 region has the DNA TGCGCCAGCAGCGGTCAGGGGGGGGTCAATAATTCACCCCTCCACTTT. It translates to CASSGQGGVNNSPLHF.

This clonotype appeared many times. The chain joins TRBV20-1 to TRBJ2-1; 8 positions match TRBD1. Germline V lookup: CDR1 DFQATT, CDR2 SNEGSKA (reference sequence). The CDR3 has 15 residues. J was trimmed by 3 bases and V by 1 base; bases with no gene match: 5. The CDR3 protein is CSARGQGTYYNEQFF. CDR3 nucleotide sequence: TGCAGTGCTAGAGGACAGGGGACCTACTACAATGAGCAGTTCTTC.

This clonotype has more than one count but fewer than ten. The chain employs TRBV28 and TRBJ2-7; tentative D call: TRBD2 (6 bases). Germline CDR1 is MDHEN and CDR2 is SYDVKM. This CDR3 comprises 12 residues. Deletions cut 8 bases from V and 6 bases from J, with 14 bases between. In nucleotides, the CDR3 is TGTGCCAGCCGATTGGTCGGGAGCGAGCAGTACTTC. Amino acid sequence: CASRLVGSEQYF.

V is TRBV12-3 or TRBV12-4 and J is TRBJ2-7; perhaps TRBD2 as D (6 bases). The CDR3 covers 13 residues. Trimming took 5 bases from V and 4 from J, leaving 12 bases between them. CDR3 amino acids: CASSLTAGYEQYF. In nucleotides, the CDR3 is TGTGCCAGCAGTCTAACGGCGGGGTACGAGCAGTACTTC.

The chain links TRBV6-2 or TRBV6-3 to TRBJ2-2; D possibly corresponds to TRBD1 (6 bases). The V and J ends lost 4 bases and 1 base respectively, with 10 bases between them. This CDR3 contains 15 residues. CDR1 and CDR2 from the germline V gene are MNHEY and SVGEGT. CDR3 residues: CASSWDTRNTGELFF. In DNA form, the CDR3 reads TGTGCCAGCAGTTGGGACACCCGGAACACCGGGGAGCTGTTTTTT.

A few counts support this clonotype. CDR3 loop: CSARLGIDTQYF. CDR3 coding DNA: TGCAGTGCTAGGCTTGGCATAGATACGCAGTATTTT. The V call is TRBV20-1, the J call TRBJ2-3; D is unresolved. The V and J ends lost 3 bases and 5 bases respectively, with 9 bases between them. CDR3 length equals 12 residues. Germline assignment: CDR1 DFQATT and CDR2 SNEGSKA (reference sequence).

This clonotype was seen only a few times. The V gene is TRBV20-1, the J gene TRBJ2-1; TRBD2 agrees at 8 bases. CDR3 length: 15 amino acids. CDR1 DFQATT and CDR2 SNEGSKA come from the germline V gene (reference sequence). The junction had 11 bases not matched to a gene; V was cut back by 5 bases and J by 5 bases. The CDR3 DNA follows: TGCAGTGCTGTCAATAGCGGGAAGCGGGACAATGAGCAGTTCTTC. Translating gives CSAVNSGKRDNEQFF.

The chain has TRBV29-1 and TRBJ2-7, with TRBD1 identical over 8 bases. Per the germline V gene, CDR1 is SQVTM and CDR2 is ANQGSEA. V lost 4 bases, J lost 5 bases, and 13 bases stayed unmatched. The CDR3 runs to 15 residues. CDR3 sequence: CSVAPRWDRTDEQYF. The CDR3 DNA is TGCAGCGTTGCCCCTCGATGGGACAGGACCGACGAGCAGTACTTC.

This clonotype was seen only a few times. V is TRBV29-1 and J is TRBJ2-5; 9 nucleotides agree with TRBD1. The CDR3 sequence is 12 residues long. After removal of 6 bases from V and 5 bases from J, the junction contained 4 bases not matched to a gene. Germline CDR1 reads SQVTM; CDR2 reads ANQGSEA. CDR3 bases: TGCAGCGTAACAGGGGGCGCGGAGACCCAGTACTTC. The encoded protein is CSVTGGAETQYF.

The gene calls are TRBV18 and TRBJ2-5; D ambiguous. Trimming pared 3 bases from V and 2 bases from J, leaving 10 bases between. Germline loops: CDR1 KGHSH, CDR2 LQKENI. The CDR3 totals 14 residues. The CDR3 coding sequence is TGTGCCAGCTCACCCGACCGTAATCAAGAGACCCAGTACTTC. This gives the protein CASSPDRNQETQYF.

This clonotype was seen a handful of times. V gene TRBV4-2 combines with J gene TRBJ2-7; 9 bases are a match to TRBD2. CDR1 LGHNA and CDR2 YNFKEQ come from the germline V gene. V was pared by 0 bases and J by 5 bases, with 8 bases of the junction left unmatched. The CDR3 runs 16 residues. In DNA, the CDR3 is TGTGCCAGCAGCCAAGATGTGGGGCTAGCGGGACACGAGCAGTACTTC. Translating it yields CASSQDVGLAGHEQYF.

A few counts support this clonotype. J is TRBJ2-7 and V is TRBV28; D is undetermined. Germline V lookup: CDR1 MDHEN, CDR2 SYDVKM. The CDR3 has 11 amino acids. V gave up 3 bases and J gave up 5 bases, with 5 bases separating them. The CDR3 reads CASSFLDEQYF. The CDR3 region has the DNA TGTGCCAGCAGTTTCCTGGACGAGCAGTACTTC. Combining the CDR3 with reference TRBV28 and TRBJ2-7 gives the whole variable domain DVKVTQSSRYLVKRTGEKVFLECVQDMDHENMFWYRQDPGLGLRLIYFSYDVKMKEKGDIPEGYSVSREKKERFSLILESASTNQTSMYLCASSFLDEQYFGPGTRLTVT.

This clonotype was counted ten times or more. J is TRBJ2-2 and V is TRBV4-2; D uncertain. V lost 0 bases, J lost 5 bases, and 10 bases lay in between. Germline CDR1 is LGHNA and CDR2 is YNFKEQ. The CDR3 is 15 residues long. CDR3 sequence (DNA): TGTGCCAGCAGCCAAGATCAAGGGTCAACCGGGGAGCTGTTTTTT. Amino acid sequence: CASSQDQGSTGELFF.

Only a few counts were recorded for this clonotype. This chain joins TRBV5-1 and TRBJ2-7; 8 bases align to TRBD2. Per the germline V gene, CDR1 is SGHRS and CDR2 is YFSETQ. This CDR3 spans 16 amino acids. The J segment lost 4 bases and the V segment lost 4 bases, leaving 13 bases of the junction unmatched. The CDR3 nucleotides read TGCGCCAGCAGCCCAAGCGGGAGTGGGCTCCTATACGAGCAGTACTTC. This codes for CASSPSGSGLLYEQYF. Complete variable domain (other parts from reference TRBV5-1 and TRBJ2-7): KAGVTQTPRYLIKTRGQQVTLSCSPISGHRSVSWYQQTPGQGLQFLFEYFSETQRNKGNFPGRFSGRQFSNSRSEMNVSTLELGDSALYLCASSPSGSGLLYEQYFGPGTRLTVT.

The chain employs TRBV6-2 or TRBV6-3 and TRBJ2-1, with 7 bases that match TRBD2. Per germline, CDR1 MNHEY and CDR2 SVGEGT. The V and J ends lost 3 bases and 3 bases, in that order; junction bases with no gene match: 8. CDR3 length equals 16 residues. The CDR3 nucleotides are TGTGCCAGCAGTTATTATAGACTAGCTCTCTACAATGAGCAGTTCTTC. Its translation is CASSYYRLALYNEQFF.

This clonotype was seen a few times. This chain links TRBV27 with TRBJ2-7; possible D gene TRBD1, 6 bases. The CDR3 has 15 residues. In germline, CDR1 is MNHEY, CDR2 SMNVEV (reference sequence). V was trimmed by 4 bases and J by 3 bases, leaving 16 bases between them. The CDR3 spells CASSWGRGFYYEQYF. The CDR3 DNA sequence: TGTGCCAGCAGTTGGGGCAGGGGCTTCTACTACGAGCAGTACTTC.

The rearrangement uses TRBV20-1 and TRBJ1-1; 9 bases are a match to TRBD1. The junction had 8 bases not matched to a gene; V was cut back by 6 bases and J by 3 bases. The germline CDR1 and CDR2 sequences are DFQATT and SNEGSKA (reference sequence). The CDR3 spans 14 residues. The CDR3 sequence is CSAITGGSYTEAFF. CDR3 bases: TGCAGTGCCATTACAGGGGGCTCGTACACTGAAGCTTTCTTT.

This clonotype was observed many times. The rearrangement links TRBV7-6 to TRBJ2-1, with TRBD2 identical over 9 bases. CDR3 length: 17 residues. V gave up 4 bases and J gave up 5 bases; unmatched junction bases: 12. Germline lookup yields CDR1 SGHVS and CDR2 FNYEAQ. The CDR3 loop is CASSSQIASGAHNEQFF. CDR3 sequence (DNA): TGTGCCAGCAGCTCCCAAATCGCTAGCGGGGCCCACAATGAGCAGTTCTTC. The full variable domain, completed using reference TRBV7-6 and TRBJ2-1, is GAGVSQSPRYKVTKRGQDVALRCDPISGHVSLYWYRQALGQGPEFLTYFNYEAQQDKSGLPNDRFSAERPEGSISTLTIQRTEQRDSAMYRCASSSQIASGAHNEQFFGPGTRLTVL.

This clonotype was seen at least ten times. The rearrangement uses TRBV28 and TRBJ2-3; 7 bases fit TRBD2. Per the germline V gene, CDR1 is MDHEN and CDR2 is SYDVKM. J lost 1 base, V lost 8 bases, and 9 bases had no gene match. CDR3 length: 15 amino acids. Written as DNA, the CDR3 is TGTGCCAGCCCGCCGACTAGCAGTGGCACAGATACGCAGTATTTT. Its protein product is CASPPTSSGTDTQYF.

The chain combines TRBV3-1 with TRBJ2-1; no clear D gene. V dropped 2 bases and J dropped 1 base, with 18 bases sitting between them. Germline CDR1 is LGHDT and CDR2 is YNNKEL (reference sequence). This CDR3 contains 18 residues. CDR3 sequence (DNA): TGTGCCAGCAGCCAAAAACTCCGGGTCTCCCGTTCCTACAATGAGCAGTTCTTC. This gives the protein CASSQKLRVSRSYNEQFF.

The chain has TRBV6-1 and TRBJ2-7; TRBD1 is a possible D gene (6 bases). V lost 6 bases to trimming and J lost 7 bases, with 16 bases between them. Germline CDR1 and CDR2: MNHNS and SASEGT. The CDR3 totals 13 residues. CDR3 bases: TGTGCCAGCAGACCCACAGGGTCGGGGGAGCAGTACTTC. The encoded protein is CASRPTGSGEQYF.

This clonotype was detected many times. The chain has TRBV20-1 and TRBJ2-1; D unclear. The CDR3 has 22 amino acids. The V end lost 4 bases, the J end lost 0 bases, and 34 bases lay between the germline ends. CDR1 DFQATT and CDR2 SNEGSKA come from the germline V gene (reference sequence). CDR3 in amino acids: CSAKGVPKLSHFGPSSYNEQFF. CDR3 nucleotide sequence: TGCAGTGCTAAAGGTGTCCCTAAGCTTTCCCACTTTGGTCCGAGCTCCTACAATGAGCAGTTCTTC.

This clonotype was found many times. This chain links TRBV20-1 with TRBJ2-1; D call uncertain. V lost 4 bases and J lost 7, with 14 bases in between. CDR3 size: 13 residues. In germline, CDR1 is DFQATT, CDR2 SNEGSKA (reference sequence). The CDR3 DNA follows: TGCAGTGCTACCCCGGGCCTCGGGAATGAGCAGTTCTTC. Amino acid sequence: CSATPGLGNEQFF.

The CDR3 region has the DNA TGTGCCCCACCGACAACTGGGGAGACCTACGAGCAGTACTTC. Its translation: CAPPTTGETYEQYF. The V call is TRBV28, the J call TRBJ2-7; possible D gene TRBD2, 5 bases. Looked up from germline, CDR1 is MDHEN and CDR2 is SYDVKM. The germline V and J ends were trimmed by 11 bases and 2 bases, with 19 bases remaining between them. This CDR3 is built from 14 residues.

This clonotype was found many times. The chain couples TRBV5-1 to TRBJ2-7; possibly TRBD1 or TRBD2 for D (5 bases each). Deletions cut 0 bases from V and 1 base from J, with 17 bases between. The germline CDR1 and CDR2 sequences are SGHRS and YFSETQ. The CDR3 totals 17 residues. CDR3 amino acids: CASSLGNPGRGSYEQYF. CDR3 nucleotide sequence: TGCGCCAGCAGCTTGGGGAATCCGGGACGGGGATCCTACGAGCAGTACTTC.